This T cell receptor beta chain appears in the sequencing data of a study of CD8+ T cells in alopecia areata. RNA was isolated and reverse transcribed to cDNA, the sequencing template. The protocol was immunoSEQ multiplex PCR, while the TCRdb copy is restricted to in-frame clones and leaves out a portion. The table records fewer than 250,000 clones, 60% of them present only once. As for treatment: oral pan-JAK inhibitor, 5-10 mg twice daily. Between the trimmed V and J ends, which lost 1 base and 6 bases, there was a span of 7 bases. Germline-derived CDR1 and CDR2 are SEHNR and FQNEAQ (reference sequence). The CDR3 is 12 residues long.

The clonotype originates from a human donor with alopecia areata. The chain has TRBV7-9 and TRBJ2-7; the D is unclear. The sequences come from CD4+ T cells sorted from blood, collected at week 24, from a patient treated with tofacitinib. The CDR3 DNA follows: TGTGCCAGCAGCTTAGGGGTCATCGAGCAGTACTTC. Translation gives CASSLGVIEQYF.